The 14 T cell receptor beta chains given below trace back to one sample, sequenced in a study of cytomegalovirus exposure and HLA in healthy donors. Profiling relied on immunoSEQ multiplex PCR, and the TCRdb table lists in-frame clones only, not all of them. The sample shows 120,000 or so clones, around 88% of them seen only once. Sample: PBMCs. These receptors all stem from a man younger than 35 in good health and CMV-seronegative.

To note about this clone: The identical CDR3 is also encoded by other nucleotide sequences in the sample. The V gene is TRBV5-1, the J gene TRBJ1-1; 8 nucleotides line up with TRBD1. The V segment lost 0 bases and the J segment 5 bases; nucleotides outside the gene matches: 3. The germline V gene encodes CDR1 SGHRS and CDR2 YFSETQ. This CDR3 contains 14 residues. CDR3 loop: CASSLGQGRTEAFF. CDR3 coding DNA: TGCGCCAGCAGCTTGGGACAGGGGAGGACTGAAGCTTTCTTT.

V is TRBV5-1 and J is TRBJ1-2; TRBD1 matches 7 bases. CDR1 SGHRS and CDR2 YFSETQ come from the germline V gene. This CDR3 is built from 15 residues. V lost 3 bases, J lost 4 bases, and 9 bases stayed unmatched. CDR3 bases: TGCGCCAGCAGCTCGGGATCATCAGGGGGCTATGGCTACACCTTC. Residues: CASSSGSSGGYGYTF.

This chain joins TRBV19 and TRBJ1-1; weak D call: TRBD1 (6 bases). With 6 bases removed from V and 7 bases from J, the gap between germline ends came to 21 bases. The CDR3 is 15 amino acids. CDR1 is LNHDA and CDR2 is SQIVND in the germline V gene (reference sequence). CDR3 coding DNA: TGTGCCAGTAGGAAAGTCGGGGGGCGCATCGGTGAAGCTTTCTTT. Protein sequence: CASRKVGGRIGEAFF.

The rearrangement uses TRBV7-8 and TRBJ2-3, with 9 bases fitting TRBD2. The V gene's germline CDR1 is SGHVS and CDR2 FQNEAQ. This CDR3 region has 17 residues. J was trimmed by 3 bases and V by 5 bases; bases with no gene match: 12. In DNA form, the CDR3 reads TGTGCCAGCAGCCCAAACCCCCTAGCGGGACCTACAGATACGCAGTATTTT. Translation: CASSPNPLAGPTDTQYF.

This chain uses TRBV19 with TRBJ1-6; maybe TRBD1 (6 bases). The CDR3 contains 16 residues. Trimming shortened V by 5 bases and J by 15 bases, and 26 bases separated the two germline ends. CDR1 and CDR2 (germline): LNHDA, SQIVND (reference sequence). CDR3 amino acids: CASSPISGDLPSLLHF. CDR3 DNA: TGTGCCAGTAGTCCAATCTCAGGGGACCTCCCTAGTCTCCTCCACTTT.

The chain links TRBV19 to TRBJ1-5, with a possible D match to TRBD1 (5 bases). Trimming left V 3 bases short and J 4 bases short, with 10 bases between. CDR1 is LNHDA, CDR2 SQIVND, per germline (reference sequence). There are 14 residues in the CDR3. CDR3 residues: CASSILGQNQPQHF. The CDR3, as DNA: TGTGCCAGTAGTATTCTTGGACAAAATCAGCCCCAGCATTTT.

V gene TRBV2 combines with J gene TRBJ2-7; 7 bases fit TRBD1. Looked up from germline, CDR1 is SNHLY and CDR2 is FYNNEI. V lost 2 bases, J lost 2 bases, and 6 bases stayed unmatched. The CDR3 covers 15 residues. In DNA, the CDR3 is TGTGCCAGCAGTGAATCTTTGGACAGGACCTACGAGCAGTACTTC. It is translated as CASSESLDRTYEQYF.

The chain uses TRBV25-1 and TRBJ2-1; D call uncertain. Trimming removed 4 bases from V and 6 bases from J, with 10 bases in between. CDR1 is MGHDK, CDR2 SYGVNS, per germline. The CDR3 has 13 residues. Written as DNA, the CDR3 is TGTGCCAGCAGTGTAGACATGGGCAATGAGCAGTTCTTC. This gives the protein CASSVDMGNEQFF. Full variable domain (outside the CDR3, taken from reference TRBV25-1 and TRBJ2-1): EADIYQTPRYLVIGTGKKITLECSQTMGHDKMYWYQQDPGMELHLIHYSYGVNSTEKGDLSSESTVSRIRTEHFPLTLESARPSHTSQYLCASSVDMGNEQFFGPGTRLTVL.

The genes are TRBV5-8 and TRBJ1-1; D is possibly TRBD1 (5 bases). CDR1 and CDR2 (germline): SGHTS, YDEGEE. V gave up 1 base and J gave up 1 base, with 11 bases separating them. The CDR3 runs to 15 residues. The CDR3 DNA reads TGTGCCAGCAGCTTGAGGGGCCTGCAGAACACTGAAGCTTTCTTT. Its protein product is CASSLRGLQNTEAFF. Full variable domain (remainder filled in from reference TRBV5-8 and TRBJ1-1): EAGVTQSPTHLIKTRGQQATLRCSPISGHTSVYWYQQALGLGLQFLLWYDEGEERNRGNFPPRFSGRQFPNYSSELNVNALELEDSALYLCASSLRGLQNTEAFFGQGTRLTVV.

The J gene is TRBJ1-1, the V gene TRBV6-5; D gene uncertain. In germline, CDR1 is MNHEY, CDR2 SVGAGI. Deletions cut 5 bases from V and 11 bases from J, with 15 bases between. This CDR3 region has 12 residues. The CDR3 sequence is CASSNGGFLAFF. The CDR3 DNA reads TGTGCCAGCAGTAACGGAGGGTTTCTGGCTTTCTTT.

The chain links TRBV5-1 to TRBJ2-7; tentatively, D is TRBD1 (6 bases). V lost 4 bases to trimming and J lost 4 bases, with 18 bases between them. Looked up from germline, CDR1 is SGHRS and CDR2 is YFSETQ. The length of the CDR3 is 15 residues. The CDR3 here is CASSPGPGDLYEQYF. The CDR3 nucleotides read TGCGCCAGCAGCCCGGGACCAGGGGATCTTTACGAGCAGTACTTC.

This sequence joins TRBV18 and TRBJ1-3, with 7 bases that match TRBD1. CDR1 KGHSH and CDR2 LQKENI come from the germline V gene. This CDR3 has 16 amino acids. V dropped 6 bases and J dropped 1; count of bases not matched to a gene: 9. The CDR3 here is CASSDRSKISGNTIYF. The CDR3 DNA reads TGTGCCAGCTCGGACAGGTCAAAGATTTCTGGAAACACCATATATTTT.

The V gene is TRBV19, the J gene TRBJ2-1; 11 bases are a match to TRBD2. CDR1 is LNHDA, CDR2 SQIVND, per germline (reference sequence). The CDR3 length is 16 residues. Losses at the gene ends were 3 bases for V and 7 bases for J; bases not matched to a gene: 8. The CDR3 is CASSILAGGVWNEQFF. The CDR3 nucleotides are TGTGCCAGTAGTATTTTAGCGGGAGGGGTTTGGAATGAGCAGTTCTTC.

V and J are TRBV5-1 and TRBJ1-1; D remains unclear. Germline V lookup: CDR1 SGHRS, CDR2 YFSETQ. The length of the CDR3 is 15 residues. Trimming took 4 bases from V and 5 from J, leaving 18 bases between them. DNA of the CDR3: TGCGCCAGCAGCCGCACACCCGTTGGAGAAACTGAAGCTTTCTTT. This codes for CASSRTPVGETEAFF.